These 4 T cell receptor beta chains came from one sample sequenced in a study of CDR3 diversity in severe acne. Using its own MiXCR run on the PCR reads, TCRdb lists one record per CDR3 protein. Among more than 70,000 distinct CDR3 sequences, roughly 52% were seen once, and the ten largest hold over 9.5%. Sequenced: blood. Receptors were obtained from a male donor in good health, serving as a control.

As to this clonotype: No conserved phenylalanine or tryptophan is present at the end of the CDR3, so a read error is the likely explanation. The DNA is left out, because the CDR3 cannot be placed on it with certainty; the CDR3 is given as TCRdb lists it. This chain links TRBV2 with TRBJ1-4; the table's D call, TRBD1, has no DNA check behind it. The CDR3 is 9 amino acids long, termini counted. Germline V gives CDR1 SNHLY, CDR2 FYNNEI. The CDR3 here is CASREQGAS.

This clonotype occurred a few times. The genes are TRBV10-1 and TRBJ2-5; 9 nucleotides align to TRBD2. CDR3 length equals 14 residues. V was pared by 5 bases and J by 4 bases, with 5 bases of the junction left unmatched. The germline CDR1 and CDR2 sequences are WNHNN and SYGVQD (reference sequence). The CDR3, as DNA: TGCGCCAGCAGTTTAGCGGGAGTCGGAGAGACCCAGTACTTC. This translates into CASSLAGVGETQYF.

V usage is TRBV25-1 and J usage is TRBJ1-2; D gene unclear. Germline-derived CDR1 and CDR2 are MGHDK and SYGVNS. CDR3 length: 16 amino acids. The ends were cut back, 6 bases at V and 2 bases at J, with 19 bases in the middle. The CDR3 coding sequence is TGTGCCAGCAGACCAAGATCACCAGGAGAAAACTATGGCTACACCTTC. It translates to CASRPRSPGENYGYTF.

The chain is built from TRBV6-5 and TRBJ1-6; D not certain. The CDR3 extends over 16 amino acids. Trimming took off 7 bases at V and 4 bases at J, with 17 bases between the two ends. CDR1 MNHEY and CDR2 SVGAGI come from the germline V gene. The CDR3 region is CASKAGGWPYNSPLHF. CDR3 in DNA: TGTGCCAGCAAGGCGGGAGGTTGGCCGTATAATTCACCCCTCCACTTT.